This T cell receptor beta chain originates from a study of cytomegalovirus exposure and HLA in healthy donors. Study-wide findings and caveats: Despite most TCR sequences being rare, some public TCRs occurred in many donors.

The PCR was carried out with 60 Vbeta primers and 13 Jbeta primers. Produced via immunoSEQ multiplex PCR; TCRdb's table is partial and in-frame only. The sample carries 150,000 to 200,000 clones, around 83% recorded once. From germline, CDR1 is ENHRY and CDR2 SYGVKD. The length of the CDR3 is 12 residues. Remarks on this clone: Its antigen is not known.

Participants comprised healthy donors of bone marrow. The rearrangement uses TRBV10-3 and TRBJ2-5, with no clear D. The J call may not be correct, given that the DNA end is closer to TRBJ2-7. Input material: PBMCs. This receptor was identified in a man aged 50-60 years in good health and CMV-seropositive. DNA of the CDR3: TGTGCCATCAGTCTACTACACTACGAGCAGTACTTC. It translates to CAISLLHYEQYF.